This section outlines one T cell receptor (beta chain) sequence together with its context. Germline assignment: CDR1 LNHDA and CDR2 SQIVND (reference sequence). CDR3 size: 16 residues. Trimming removed 6 bases from V and 3 bases from J, with 19 bases in between. The data derive from a study of blood T cell repertoires in COVID-19. Study-wide context: Specimens from acute and convalescent COVID-19 originated in the United States, Italy and Spain. From T cells, B-cell-depleted T cells, or PBMCs came the material, which was cDNA or gDNA.

Original handling: Amplification of reference gene primers provided the estimated nucleated cell counts. Clones were read by immunoSEQ multiplex PCR, and TCRdb kept only the in-frame ones, dropping some. That table supplies the V and J calls and clone size; D and trimming were determined from the DNA. The table records hundreds of thousands of clones, 88% of them present only once. The sequence was collected from an elderly man with acute or convalescent COVID-19. Sequencing was done on a sample of peripheral blood. The V and J genes are TRBV19 and TRBJ2-3; a possible D gene is TRBD1 (6 bases). In nucleotides, the CDR3 is TGTGCCAGTAGGACCACCAACAGGGCGCGGACAGATACGCAGTATTTT. It yields the protein CASRTTNRARTDTQYF.